The 4 T cell receptor beta chains given below trace back to one sample, sequenced in a study of Ad26.COV2.S vaccination and SARS-CoV-2 variants. TCRdb keeps only in-frame clones here, not all; method: immunoSEQ multiplex PCR. The top ten clones hold approximately 1.6% of a sample with under 500,000 clones, around 92% of them seen once. Treatment given: 19 received Ad26.COV2.S at low or high dose, single or two shots; 5 received placebo; per-sample allocation not given. Collection of the samples took place on day 63 after the first injection of vaccine or placebo. The material was peripheral blood, obtained in a trial of Ad26.COV2.S vaccine versus placebo. Receptor source: a person aged 18 to 59 who received the Ad26.COV2.S COVID-19 vaccine or a placebo.

The chain has TRBV3-1 (or the pseudogene TRBV3-2) and TRBJ1-2; D is uncertain. The CDR3 spans 14 residues. Germline CDR1 reads LGHDT; CDR2 reads YNNKEL (reference sequence). The V end was cut by 1 base, the J end by 2 bases, with 8 bases between. CDR3 nucleotide sequence: TGTGCCAGCAGCCAAGGGACGAGGAACTATGGCTACACCTTC. Translating gives CASSQGTRNYGYTF.

V usage is TRBV2 and J usage is TRBJ1-2; D not resolved. The CDR3 extends over 14 amino acids. Germline assignment: CDR1 SNHLY and CDR2 FYNNEI. Trimming cost V 3 bases and J 4 bases, with 12 bases left between them. CDR3: CASSDWQTLYGYTF. In DNA, the CDR3 is TGTGCCAGCAGTGACTGGCAGACTCTCTATGGCTACACCTTC.

The V and J genes are TRBV19 and TRBJ2-7; 10 bases line up with TRBD1. The V gene end was trimmed by 6 bases and the J gene end by 5 bases; junction bases not matched to a gene: 4. This CDR3 has 13 amino acids. The V gene's germline CDR1 is LNHDA and CDR2 SQIVND (reference sequence). CDR3 in DNA: TGTGCCAGTAGGGGGACAGGGGTCCACGAGCAGTACTTC. It is translated as CASRGTGVHEQYF.

A single count supports this clone. The J gene is TRBJ1-1, the V gene TRBV18; D is perhaps TRBD1 (6 bases). Trimming pared 0 bases from V and 6 bases from J, leaving 11 bases between. CDR3 size: 14 residues. Germline V gives CDR1 KGHSH, CDR2 LQKENI. The DNA for the CDR3 is TGTGCCAGCTCACCACCGGCAGGGGCGGCTGAAGCTTTCTTT. It specifies CASSPPAGAAEAFF.